The 8 T cell receptor beta chains below all came from one sample that was sequenced in a study of blood T cell repertoires in COVID-19. Measured with immunoSEQ multiplex PCR; TCRdb has only the in-frame clones, and not every one. The data contain hundreds of thousands of clones, around nine tenths of them singletons. The sample taken for sequencing was PBMCs or T cells enriched from blood (not recorded which). These receptors were collected from a middle-aged woman who had recovered from COVID-19.

The J gene is TRBJ2-1, the V gene TRBV7-2, with 8 bases aligning to TRBD1. CDR1 is SGHTA and CDR2 is FQGNSA in the germline V gene. Unmatched junction bases numbered 0, after V lost 2 bases and J lost 0 bases. This CDR3 spans 15 amino acids. The CDR3 DNA reads as TGTGCCAGCAGCTTACAGGGGGCCTCCTACAATGAGCAGTTCTTC. Residues: CASSLQGASYNEQFF.

The chain couples TRBV18 to TRBJ2-5; tentative D call: TRBD1 (5 bases). The CDR3 is 13 amino acids. CDR1 KGHSH and CDR2 LQKENI come from the germline V gene. Trimming left V 2 bases short and J 3 bases short, with 7 bases between. Here the CDR3 reads CASSPATEETQYF. The DNA for the CDR3 is TGTGCCAGCTCACCAGCGACAGAAGAGACCCAGTACTTC.

The chain combines TRBV5-4 with TRBJ1-2; maybe TRBD1 (6 bases). The CDR3 covers 16 residues. Germline lookup yields CDR1 SGHNT and CDR2 YYREEE (reference sequence). V lost 6 bases, J lost 6 bases, and 24 bases lay in between. The CDR3 nucleotides are TGTGCCAGCACCTTAGGCCTCGGGGCAGGGGCGGATGGCTACACCTTC. It yields the protein CASTLGLGAGADGYTF.

The chain employs TRBV28 and TRBJ1-2; D unresolved. Trimming took off 2 bases at V and 7 bases at J, with 17 bases between the two ends. Per germline, CDR1 MDHEN and CDR2 SYDVKM. The CDR3 has 15 residues. CDR3 in amino acids: CASSLPGDWAGGYTF. In DNA, the CDR3 is TGTGCCAGCAGTTTACCAGGCGATTGGGCCGGTGGCTACACCTTC.

The DNA of the CDR3 is TGTGCCAGCAGGGACTTCCAAGAGACCCAGTACTTC. Residues: CASRDFQETQYF. The rearrangement uses TRBV27 and TRBJ2-5; a weak D match, TRBD2 (5 bases). The germline V gene encodes CDR1 MNHEY and CDR2 SMNVEV (reference sequence). Trimming pared 6 bases from V and 1 base from J, leaving 6 bases between. The CDR3 has 12 amino acids.

The rearrangement joins TRBV24-1 to TRBJ2-3; D might be TRBD2 (6 bases). Germline CDR1 and CDR2: KGHDR and SFDVKD. The CDR3 is 15 residues long. Trimming took off 4 bases at V and 6 bases at J, with 16 bases between the two ends. CDR3: CATSEPGTRLDTQYF. CDR3 bases: TGTGCCACCAGTGAGCCCGGGACTCGGCTCGATACGCAGTATTTT.

The rearrangement links TRBV12-3 or TRBV12-4 to TRBJ1-5, with D possibly being TRBD1 (6 bases). V was clipped by 5 bases and J by 2 bases, with 7 bases between them. The CDR3 is 13 residues long. CDR3 loop: CASSPGGNQPQHF. The CDR3 DNA sequence: TGTGCCAGCAGTCCAGGGGGCAATCAGCCCCAGCATTTT.

The rearrangement joins TRBV11-2 to TRBJ2-7; D might be TRBD2 (5 bases). Germline V gene data show CDR1 as SGHAT and CDR2 as FQNNGV. This CDR3 is built from 15 residues. With 1 base removed from V and 4 bases from J, the gap between germline ends came to 14 bases. The CDR3 coding sequence is TGTGCCAGCAGCTTAGTGTCGGCCCCGGGATACGAGCAGTACTTC. Amino acids: CASSLVSAPGYEQYF.